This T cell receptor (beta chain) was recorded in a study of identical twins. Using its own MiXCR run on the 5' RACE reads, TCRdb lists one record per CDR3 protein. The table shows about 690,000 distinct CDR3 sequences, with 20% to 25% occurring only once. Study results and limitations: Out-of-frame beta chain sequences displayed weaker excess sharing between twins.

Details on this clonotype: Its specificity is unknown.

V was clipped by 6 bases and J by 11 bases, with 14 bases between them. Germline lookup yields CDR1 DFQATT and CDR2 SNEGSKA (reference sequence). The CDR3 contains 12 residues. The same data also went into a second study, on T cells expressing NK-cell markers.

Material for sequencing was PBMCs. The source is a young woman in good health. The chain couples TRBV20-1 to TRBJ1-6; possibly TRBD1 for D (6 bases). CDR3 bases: TGCAGTGCGGGGGGGAGGGGGACACCCCTCCACTTT. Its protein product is CSAGGRGTPLHF.